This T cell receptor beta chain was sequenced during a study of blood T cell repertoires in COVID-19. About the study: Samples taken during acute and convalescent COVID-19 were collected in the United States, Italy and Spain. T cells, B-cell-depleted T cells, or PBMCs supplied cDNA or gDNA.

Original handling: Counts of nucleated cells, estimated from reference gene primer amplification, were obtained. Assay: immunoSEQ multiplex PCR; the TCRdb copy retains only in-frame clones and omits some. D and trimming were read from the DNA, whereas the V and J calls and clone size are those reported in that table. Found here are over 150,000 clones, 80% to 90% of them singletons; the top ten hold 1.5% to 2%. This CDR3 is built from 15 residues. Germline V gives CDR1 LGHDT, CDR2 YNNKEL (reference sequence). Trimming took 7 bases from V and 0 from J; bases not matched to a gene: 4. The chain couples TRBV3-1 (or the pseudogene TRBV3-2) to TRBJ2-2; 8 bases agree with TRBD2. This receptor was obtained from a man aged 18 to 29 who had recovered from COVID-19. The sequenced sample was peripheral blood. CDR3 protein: CASKVSGTNTGELFF. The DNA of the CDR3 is TGTGCCAGCAAAGTTAGCGGGACGAACACCGGGGAGCTGTTTTTT.